The clone carrying this T cell receptor beta chain was seen ten or more times. The source of the sample is a study of identical twins. TCRdb re-derived calls from the 5' RACE reads in MiXCR, one entry per CDR3 protein. The table shows 150,000 or so distinct CDR3 sequences, with under 4.5% occurring only once. This CDR3 comprises 14 residues. Trimming left V 6 bases short and J 6 bases short, with 15 bases between. J is TRBJ2-1 and V is TRBV12-3 or TRBV12-4, with D uncertain. This clonotype was sampled from a man aged 18 to 29 in good health. The source material was memory T cells sorted from blood. The CDR3 spells CASRPPRQPNEQFF. Here the CDR3 DNA reads TGTGCCAGCAGACCCCCCCGGCAGCCCAATGAGCAGTTCTTC.